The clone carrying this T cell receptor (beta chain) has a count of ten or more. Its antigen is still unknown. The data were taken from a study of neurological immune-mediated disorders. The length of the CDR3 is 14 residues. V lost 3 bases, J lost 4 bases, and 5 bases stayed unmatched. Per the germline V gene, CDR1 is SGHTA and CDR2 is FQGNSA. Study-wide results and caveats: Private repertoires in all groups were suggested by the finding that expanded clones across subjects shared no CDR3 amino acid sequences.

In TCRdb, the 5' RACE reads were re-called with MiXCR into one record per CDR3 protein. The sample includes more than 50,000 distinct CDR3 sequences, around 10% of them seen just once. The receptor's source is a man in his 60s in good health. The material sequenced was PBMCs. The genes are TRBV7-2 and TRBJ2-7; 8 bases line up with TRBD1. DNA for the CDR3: TGTGCCAGCAGCTTCGACAGGGGTCATTACGAGCAGTACTTC. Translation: CASSFDRGHYEQYF.